This T cell receptor beta chain came from a study of cytotoxic CD8 clonotypes in ibrutinib-treated CLL (dated by TCRdb to the early 2020s). In terms of the full investigation: In this cohort, some 16 patients were treatment-naive and some 10 were relapsed/refractory, while 17 to 18 had unmutated IGHV. Responses were partial in roughly 24 patients and complete in 2; after median around 72 months follow-up, about 14 stayed in remission and 12 progressed. Response samples were obtained after a median of roughly eleven months of treatment, with a range of about 6 to 40 months. On average, each sample yielded roughly 260,000 productive templates and about 94,000 productive rearrangements. Longitudinal samples were obtainable from about 30% of the roughly 90 participants in the trial. Cryopreserved peripheral blood mononuclear cells were obtained before treatment, at response, and at either sustained remission or disease progression. Every remission and progressive disease sample was obtained while ibrutinib was still being received by the patients.

A MiSeq instrument was used for deep resolution sequencing, which targeted depths ranging from 1 in 1 million up to 1 in 200,000 T cells, with coverage averaging 10x for each clonotype. The immunoSEQ hsTCRB Kit was used to generate the TCR beta libraries. In the source study's methods: The data were analyzed with ImmunoSEQ Analyzer and ImmunoSEQ Data Assistant, and V, D and J gene assignments followed IMGT definitions. Clonality, with values ranging from 0 to 1, was calculated as one minus the normalized Shannon entropy of productive rearrangement frequencies. Only overrepresented clonotypes making up at least 0.05% of each patient's repertoire were included in the public clonotype analysis. Repertoires from around 13 age-matched healthy donors in immuneACCESS were used as clonality controls. In TCRdb, the immuneACCESS table is reduced to in-frame sequences with V and J assigned. These tables do not hold every clone; where another copy was compared, an unresolved V gene accounts for under half, and the others remain unexplained. The DNA was the basis for D and trimming; V, J and clone size are from that table. For this sample there are under 150,000 clones; 84% appear just once. The top ten hold roughly 3.3% of the sample.

What the research found in general, with its limitations: Public clonotypes were rare and either contracted or stayed stable during treatment, and the rise in clonality at ibrutinib response reflected the expansion of private clonotypes. Baseline clonality was found to be higher than that of age-matched healthy donors and was strongly correlated with circulating CD8+ T-cell counts. Clonality rose at ibrutinib response, remained stable during sustained remission, and dropped back toward baseline at progression. Sustained-remission and progressing patients did not have matched sampling times, and lymph node repertoires were not examined.

As for this clone: Its recognized antigen is unknown. No clone much larger than this one lies a single base away; base qualities are absent.

Compared with germline, V lacks 5 bases and J lacks 5 bases; bases without a gene match: 3. CDR1 and CDR2, looked up from the germline V gene, are SGHTA and FQGNSA. The cysteine opens and the phenylalanine closes a CDR3 of 14 amino acids. Only the CDR3 portion is preserved as DNA: 42 bases, with reading frame beginning at the first base. The intended sense of this specimen's time point label: roughly 2 years on ibrutinib. For TCR beta library preparation, approximately 2.2 micrograms of genomic DNA were isolated from cryopreserved PBMCs. Longitudinal blood samples from CLL patients on ibrutinib monotherapy underwent high-throughput TCR beta sequencing. Patients were enrolled in a phase 2 open-label single-center ibrutinib monotherapy trial.

This clonotype was obtained from a human donor with chronic lymphocytic leukemia. Recombination linked TRBV7-2 to TRBJ2-7, and TRBD2 aligns with 13 junction nucleotides. This sample comprised PBMCs, obtained after 24 months of ibrutinib treatment. The CDR3 has the sequence CASSQTSGGHEQYF. The DNA sequence is given as TGTGCCAGCAGCCAGACTAGCGGGGGGCACGAGCAGTACTTC.